These 32 T cell receptor beta chains share one sample of origin, sequenced in a study of cytomegalovirus exposure and HLA in healthy donors. PCR involved 60 Vbeta and 13 Jbeta primers. Profiled with immunoSEQ multiplex PCR; TCRdb holds only in-frame clones, not every one. Of 150,000 to 200,000 clones in the sample, 80% were seen once. The sample comprised PBMCs. These receptors were taken from a boy younger than 18 in good health and CMV-seronegative.

The rearrangement links TRBV6-1 to TRBJ2-7, with TRBD2 matching 9 bases. With 1 base clipped from V and 4 bases from J, the junction kept 17 bases outside the gene matches. The CDR3 is made up of 19 amino acids. Germline loops: CDR1 MNHNS, CDR2 SASEGT. CDR3: CASSEVLAQWRSGRYEQYF. The CDR3 bases are TGTGCCAGCAGTGAAGTACTAGCACAGTGGAGAAGCGGGAGGTACGAGCAGTACTTC.

The chain uses TRBV5-6 and TRBJ1-1, with TRBD1 matching over 7 bases. J was trimmed by 1 base and V by 1 base; bases with no gene match: 4. The CDR3 covers 15 residues. CDR1 and CDR2 from the germline V gene are SGHDT and YYEEEE. CDR3 sequence (DNA): TGTGCCAGCAGCTTGCCTCAGGGGGGGAACACTGAAGCTTTCTTT. Its translation: CASSLPQGGNTEAFF.

V usage is TRBV19 and J usage is TRBJ2-7; tentative D call: TRBD1 (5 bases). CDR1 and CDR2 (germline): LNHDA, SQIVND (reference sequence). The CDR3 is 13 amino acids. V gave up 0 bases and J gave up 4 bases, with 7 bases separating them. The CDR3 bases are TGTGCCAGTAGTATAGATCCAGGGTACGAGCAGTACTTC. It yields the protein CASSIDPGYEQYF.

The chain recombines TRBV19 with TRBJ2-7; TRBD1 agrees at 12 bases. CDR3 size: 17 residues. Germline V gene sequence: CDR1 LNHDA, CDR2 SQIVND (reference sequence). With V trimmed by 3 bases and J by 5 bases, 11 bases remained unmatched. The CDR3 region is CASSISSGQGARNEQYF. The CDR3 DNA sequence: TGTGCCAGTAGTATTAGTTCGGGACAGGGGGCGCGGAACGAGCAGTACTTC.

The V call is TRBV6-1, the J call TRBJ2-7; D might be TRBD2 (5 bases). There are 15 residues in the CDR3. The V end was cut by 1 base, the J end by 3 bases, with 13 bases between. The germline V gene has CDR1 MNHNS and CDR2 SASEGT. CDR3 region: CASSEDQLGDYEQYF. The CDR3 DNA reads TGTGCCAGCAGTGAAGACCAGCTCGGGGACTACGAGCAGTACTTC.

Details on this clone: One end of the junction does not line up with germline, which may come from a read error. The chain combines TRBV7-9 with TRBJ2-7, with TRBD1 identical over 10 bases. CDR3 length: 15 amino acids. The germline CDR1 and CDR2 sequences are SEHNR and FQNEAQ (reference sequence). The CDR3 DNA is TGTTCCAGCAGCCCCCCGGACAGGGGGTTCCACGAGCAGTACTTC. Its protein product is CSSSPPDRGFHEQYF.

The chain is built from TRBV5-1 and TRBJ2-5, with a possible D match to TRBD2 (6 bases). V was shortened by 3 bases and J by 1 base, with 10 bases between the two germline ends. CDR3 length equals 14 residues. CDR1 is SGHRS and CDR2 is YFSETQ in the germline V gene. The CDR3 sequence is CASSSTAGQETQYF. CDR3 in DNA: TGCGCCAGCAGCTCGACAGCGGGCCAAGAGACCCAGTACTTC.

J is TRBJ1-5 and V is TRBV15, with D possibly TRBD1 on 6 matching bases. CDR3 length equals 15 residues. V was pared by 3 bases and J by 11 bases, with 20 bases between. The germline CDR1 and CDR2 sequences are LNHNV and YYDKDF (reference sequence). This CDR3 is CATSRRRDTSEAQHF. The CDR3 nucleotides are TGTGCCACCAGCAGGCGCCGGGACACCAGCGAGGCCCAGCATTTT.

This CDR3 reads CASSFTGGHSYEQYF. In DNA form, the CDR3 reads TGTGCCAGCAGCTTCACAGGGGGCCACTCCTACGAGCAGTACTTC. V and J are TRBV7-9 and TRBJ2-7; 9 bases fit TRBD1. The CDR3 length is 15 residues. The V segment lost 3 bases and the J segment 0 bases; nucleotides outside the gene matches: 3. Per germline, CDR1 SEHNR and CDR2 FQNEAQ (reference sequence).

The chain combines TRBV9 with TRBJ2-7, with 7 bases fitting TRBD2. CDR1 is SGDLS and CDR2 is YYNGEE in the germline V gene. This CDR3 contains 15 residues. V lost 0 bases to trimming and J lost 7 bases; unmatched junction nucleotides: 10. In DNA, the CDR3 is TGTGCCAGCAGCGTAGCCAGCGGGACCCATCAAGAGCAGTACTTC. The encoded protein is CASSVASGTHQEQYF.

In its sample, this clone was seen a few times. This sequence joins TRBV15 and TRBJ2-7, with TRBD1 matching 7 bases. The V gene's germline CDR1 is LNHNV and CDR2 YYDKDF (reference sequence). With 0 bases clipped from V and 1 base from J, the junction kept 6 bases outside the gene matches. This CDR3 spans 16 amino acids. In DNA form, the CDR3 reads TGTGCCACCAGCAGAGATCCCGGACAGGTGTCCTACGAGCAGTACTTC. Its protein product is CATSRDPGQVSYEQYF.

This rearrangement joins TRBV11-2 to TRBJ1-1; a possible D gene is TRBD1 (6 bases). The V end lost 4 bases, the J end lost 6 bases, and 15 bases lay between the germline ends. CDR3 length: 14 residues. Germline lookup yields CDR1 SGHAT and CDR2 FQNNGV. CDR3 amino acids: CASSSIRGWPEAFF. The CDR3 DNA reads as TGTGCCAGCAGCTCGATTAGGGGGTGGCCTGAAGCTTTCTTT. The whole variable domain, filled in from reference TRBV11-2 and TRBJ1-1, reads EAGVAQSPRYKIIEKRQSVAFWCNPISGHATLYWYQQILGQGPKLLIQFQNNGVVDDSQLPKDRFSAERLKGVDSTLKIQPAKLEDSAVYLCASSSIRGWPEAFFGQGTRLTVV.

This clone showed up just a few times. This chain links TRBV25-1 with TRBJ1-1; 11 nucleotides line up with TRBD1. CDR3 length equals 16 residues. V was pared by 3 bases and J by 8 bases, with 11 bases of the junction left unmatched. Germline V CDR1 and CDR2: MGHDK, SYGVNS. CDR3: CASSDSSGRTGGEAFF. The CDR3 DNA sequence: TGTGCCAGCAGTGATTCTTCTGGGAGGACAGGGGGCGAAGCTTTCTTT. Full variable domain (rest looked up from reference TRBV25-1 and TRBJ1-1): EADIYQTPRYLVIGTGKKITLECSQTMGHDKMYWYQQDPGMELHLIHYSYGVNSTEKGDLSSESTVSRIRTEHFPLTLESARPSHTSQYLCASSDSSGRTGGEAFFGQGTRLTVV.

This rearrangement joins TRBV5-5 to TRBJ2-5, with a weak D call TRBD1 (6 bases). The CDR3 is 13 amino acids. Germline V gives CDR1 SGHKS, CDR2 YYEKEE (reference sequence). V gave up 2 bases and J gave up 5 bases, with 10 bases separating them. As DNA, the CDR3 is TGTGCCAGCAGCTTACAGGGCTGGGAGACCCAGTACTTC. It encodes CASSLQGWETQYF.

The gene calls are TRBV5-4 and TRBJ1-3; TRBD1 matches at 9 bases. This CDR3 contains 15 residues. The V and J ends lost 4 bases and 4 bases, in that order; junction bases with no gene match: 6. In germline, CDR1 is SGHNT, CDR2 YYREEE (reference sequence). The CDR3 DNA follows: TGTGCCAGCAGCCCTGGACAGGGGATGGGAAACACCATATATTTT. This codes for CASSPGQGMGNTIYF.

The rearrangement links TRBV20-1 to TRBJ2-1; no definite D call. V was pared by 4 bases and J by 8 bases, with 3 bases between. From germline, CDR1 is DFQATT and CDR2 SNEGSKA (reference sequence). CDR3 length equals 9 residues. The CDR3 region has the DNA TGCAGTGCTACCGATGAGCAGTTCTTC. Translating gives CSATDEQFF.

In this sample, this clone turned up a few times. The V gene is TRBV7-2, the J gene TRBJ2-5; a possible D gene is TRBD1 (6 bases). The CDR3 consists of 15 residues. Germline loops: CDR1 SGHTA, CDR2 FQGNSA. The V gene lost 0 bases and the J gene lost 7 bases, with 15 bases spanning the gap. CDR3 coding DNA: TGTGCCAGCAGCTTAGCAGGGCAGGGGCCGGGGACCCAGTACTTC. Translation: CASSLAGQGPGTQYF. The whole variable domain, remainder taken from reference TRBV7-2 and TRBJ2-5, is GAGVSQSPSNKVTEKGKDVELRCDPISGHTALYWYRQSLGQGLEFLIYFQGNSAPDKSGLPSDRFSAERTGGSVSTLTIQRTQQEDSAVYLCASSLAGQGPGTQYFGPGTRLLVL.

The V call is TRBV30, the J call TRBJ2-1; tentatively, D is TRBD1 (6 bases). V was trimmed by 5 bases and J by 14 bases, leaving 19 bases between them. Germline-derived CDR1 and CDR2 are GTSNPN and SVGIG (reference sequence). The CDR3 is 12 amino acids. The CDR3 protein is CAWAGTFRAKFF. In DNA form, the CDR3 reads TGTGCCTGGGCCGGGACATTCCGGGCCAAGTTCTTC.

The chain combines TRBV7-2 with TRBJ2-5; TRBD1 matches 8 bases. Germline V gene lookup returns CDR1 SGHTA and CDR2 FQGNSA. J was trimmed by 3 bases and V by 5 bases; bases with no gene match: 20. The CDR3 has 19 amino acids. CDR3 in DNA: TGTGCCAGCAGCCGAATGAAGTGGTTGTCCAGGGGGCCCGAAGAGACCCAGTACTTC. Amino acids: CASSRMKWLSRGPEETQYF.

The gene calls are TRBV5-1 and TRBJ1-1; a weak D match, TRBD1 (6 bases). The ends were cut back, 0 bases at V and 5 bases at J, with 11 bases in the middle. Germline V gene data show CDR1 as SGHRS and CDR2 as YFSETQ. The CDR3 totals 14 residues. The CDR3 sequence is CASSLEGRGTEAFF. The DNA of the CDR3 is TGCGCCAGCAGCTTGGAGGGGAGGGGGACTGAAGCTTTCTTT.

The rearrangement links TRBV9 to TRBJ2-2; D ambiguous. Trimming removed 4 bases at V and 5 bases at J, with 12 bases between. The CDR3 has 14 amino acids. Per germline, CDR1 SGDLS and CDR2 YYNGEE. The CDR3 spells CASSPHDTTGELFF. The CDR3 nucleotides are TGTGCCAGCAGCCCCCACGACACTACCGGGGAGCTGTTTTTT.

The chain employs TRBV29-1 and TRBJ2-3; 10 bases agree with TRBD1. The CDR3 is made up of 15 amino acids. Trimming cost V 8 bases and J 3 bases; bases outside gene matches: 11. Germline-derived CDR1 and CDR2 are SQVTM and ANQGSEA. CDR3 DNA: TGCAGCTCCCCGGGGGAGGGACAGGGGACAGATACGCAGTATTTT. It yields the protein CSSPGEGQGTDTQYF.

The chain recombines TRBV5-4 with TRBJ2-3; TRBD2 matches at 14 bases. The trim removed 4 bases at V and 5 bases at J, leaving 6 bases unmatched. The CDR3 length is 16 residues. Germline values: CDR1 SGHNT, CDR2 YYREEE (reference sequence). The CDR3 DNA follows: TGTGCCAGCAGCCAGGGACTAGCGGGAGTTGGAGATACGCAGTATTTT. It specifies CASSQGLAGVGDTQYF.

The chain joins TRBV29-1 to TRBJ1-6; TRBD1 matches 9 bases. CDR3 length: 13 amino acids. The junction had 3 bases not matched to a gene; V was cut back by 5 bases and J by 7 bases. CDR1 and CDR2 (germline): SQVTM, ANQGSEA. The CDR3 nucleotides are TGCAGCGTTAAGGACAGGGGCAATTCACCCCTCCACTTT. This codes for CSVKDRGNSPLHF.

The chain couples TRBV6-1 to TRBJ2-5; no clear D. This CDR3 comprises 11 residues. Deletions cut 3 bases from V and 4 bases from J, with 3 bases between. Germline V lookup: CDR1 MNHNS, CDR2 SASEGT. The CDR3 DNA sequence: TGTGCCAGCAGTGAGGCAGAGACCCAGTACTTC. Its protein is CASSEAETQYF.

CDR3 sequence: CASSWGTLSNEQYF. In nucleotides, the CDR3 is TGTGCCAGCAGCTGGGGGACTCTTTCGAACGAGCAGTACTTC. This chain connects TRBV7-9 to TRBJ2-7; a weak D match, TRBD2 (6 bases). CDR3 length: 14 amino acids. Deletions cut 4 bases from V and 5 bases from J, with 15 bases between. Germline assignment: CDR1 SEHNR and CDR2 FQNEAQ (reference sequence). Full variable domain (remainder filled in from reference TRBV7-9 and TRBJ2-7): DTGVSQNPRHKITKRGQNVTFRCDPISEHNRLYWYRQTLGQGPEFLTYFQNEAQLEKSRLLSDRFSAERPKGSFSTLEIQRTEQGDSAMYLCASSWGTLSNEQYFGPGTRLTVT.

The genes are TRBV11-2 and TRBJ2-7; D possibly corresponds to TRBD2 (5 bases). The CDR3 is made up of 16 amino acids. Germline CDR1 and CDR2: SGHAT and FQNNGV. Trimming took 5 bases from V and 0 from J, leaving 17 bases between them. The CDR3 bases are TGTGCCAGCAGCCACCTAACGGGGTACAGCTCCTACGAGCAGTACTTC. Its translation is CASSHLTGYSSYEQYF.

This chain joins TRBV6-5 and TRBJ1-3, with D maybe TRBD1 (5 bases). Trimming shortened V by 6 bases and J by 3 bases, and 15 bases separated the two germline ends. The CDR3 length is 15 residues. Looked up from germline, CDR1 is MNHEY and CDR2 is SVGAGI. The CDR3 nucleotides are TGTGCCAGCAGCGACAGACTGAGAGGTGGAAACACCATATATTTT. Residues: CASSDRLRGGNTIYF.

A few counts support this clone. J is TRBJ1-2 and V is TRBV30, with TRBD1 matching 8 bases. The CDR3 is 13 amino acids. The germline CDR1 and CDR2 sequences are GTSNPN and SVGIG (reference sequence). Unmatched junction bases numbered 9, after V lost 4 bases and J lost 8 bases. The CDR3 coding sequence is TGTGCCTGGAACTATCAGGGGGCGCGGGGCTACACCTTC. It is translated as CAWNYQGARGYTF.

This chain connects TRBV7-8 to TRBJ2-2, with TRBD1 as a possible D gene (5 bases). This CDR3 is built from 14 residues. CDR1 and CDR2 (germline): SGHVS, FQNEAQ. V lost 5 bases and J lost 7, with 14 bases in between. The CDR3 DNA sequence: TGTGCCAGCAGCCCGCAGGGTGGTGTCGGGGAGCTGTTTTTT. Its translation is CASSPQGGVGELFF.

This chain links TRBV27 with TRBJ2-3; 13 bases line up with TRBD2. In germline, CDR1 is MNHEY, CDR2 SMNVEV (reference sequence). The CDR3 loop spans 17 amino acids. Trimming removed 2 bases from V and 3 bases from J; junction bases left unmatched: 5. The CDR3 region is CASSLGLAGVGTDTQYF. The CDR3 DNA sequence: TGTGCCAGCAGTTTAGGACTAGCGGGAGTAGGGACAGATACGCAGTATTTT.

The CDR3 spells CASSLRYSNQPQHF. The DNA for the CDR3 is TGTGCCAGCAGCTTGCGGTACAGCAATCAGCCCCAGCATTTT. V is TRBV5-6 and J is TRBJ1-5; D is undetermined. With 1 base removed from V and 1 base from J, the gap between germline ends came to 6 bases. The CDR3 has 14 residues. Germline lookup yields CDR1 SGHDT and CDR2 YYEEEE.